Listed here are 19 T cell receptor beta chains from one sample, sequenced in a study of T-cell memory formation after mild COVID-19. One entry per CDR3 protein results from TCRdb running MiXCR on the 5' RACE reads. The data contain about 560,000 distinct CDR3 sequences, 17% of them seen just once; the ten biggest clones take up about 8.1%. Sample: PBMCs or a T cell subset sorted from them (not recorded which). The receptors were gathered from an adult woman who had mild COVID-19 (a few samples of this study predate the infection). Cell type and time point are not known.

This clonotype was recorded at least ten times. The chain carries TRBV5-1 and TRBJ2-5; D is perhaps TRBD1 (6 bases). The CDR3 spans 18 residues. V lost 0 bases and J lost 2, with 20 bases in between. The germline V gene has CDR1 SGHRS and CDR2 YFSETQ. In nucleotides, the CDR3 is TGCGCCAGCAGCTTGGAACAGATCAGTGTAACAGGGCAAGAGACCCAGTACTTC. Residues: CASSLEQISVTGQETQYF.

The CDR3 region has the DNA TGTGCCAGTAGCAGATCCGGACAGGGCCCTCAGCCCCAGCATTTT. Amino acid sequence: CASSRSGQGPQPQHF. The V gene is TRBV19, the J gene TRBJ1-5, with 8 bases lining up with TRBD1. Germline V gene data show CDR1 as LNHDA and CDR2 as SQIVND (reference sequence). V lost 6 bases to trimming and J lost 6 bases; unmatched junction nucleotides: 10. CDR3 length: 15 residues.

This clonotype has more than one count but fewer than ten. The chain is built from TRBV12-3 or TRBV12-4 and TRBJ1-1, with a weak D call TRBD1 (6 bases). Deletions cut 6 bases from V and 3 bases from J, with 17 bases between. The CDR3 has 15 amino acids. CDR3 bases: TGTGCCAGCAGAATCAACCGGGGGCGCGACACTGAAGCTTTCTTT. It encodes CASRINRGRDTEAFF.

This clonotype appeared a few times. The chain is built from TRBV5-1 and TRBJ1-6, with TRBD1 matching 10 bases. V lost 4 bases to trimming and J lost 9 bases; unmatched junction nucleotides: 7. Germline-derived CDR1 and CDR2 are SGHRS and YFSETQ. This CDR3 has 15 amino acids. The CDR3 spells CASSRGQGVGSPLHF. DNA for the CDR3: TGCGCCAGCAGCCGTGGACAGGGGGTAGGTTCACCCCTCCACTTT.

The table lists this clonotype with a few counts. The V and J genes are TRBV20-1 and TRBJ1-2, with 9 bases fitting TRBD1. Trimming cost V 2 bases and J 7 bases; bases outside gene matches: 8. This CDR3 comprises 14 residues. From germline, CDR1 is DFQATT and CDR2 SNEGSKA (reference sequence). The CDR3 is CSARNTGGLGGYTF. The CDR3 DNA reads TGCAGTGCTAGAAACACAGGGGGCTTAGGTGGCTACACCTTC.

CDR3 in DNA: TGTGCCAGCAGCTTGAAGAGCGGTAGCTACTCCTACAATGAGCAGTTCTTC. It encodes CASSLKSGSYSYNEQFF. This sequence joins TRBV5-6 and TRBJ2-1, with D perhaps TRBD2 (5 bases). Germline CDR1 and CDR2: SGHDT and YYEEEE. Trimming took off 1 base at V and 0 bases at J, with 14 bases between the two ends. The CDR3 totals 17 residues.

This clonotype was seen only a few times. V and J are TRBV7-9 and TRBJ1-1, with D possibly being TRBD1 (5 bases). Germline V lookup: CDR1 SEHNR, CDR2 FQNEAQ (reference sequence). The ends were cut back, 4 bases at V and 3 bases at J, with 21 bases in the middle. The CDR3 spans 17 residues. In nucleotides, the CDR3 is TGTGCCAGCAGCTACGGTTTACGGAGGGAGGGGCACACTGAAGCTTTCTTT. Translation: CASSYGLRREGHTEAFF.

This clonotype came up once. DNA for the CDR3: TGTGCCAGCAGTTACTCTACTGGACAGGCTGTGGCCTACGAGCAGTACTTC. Its protein product is CASSYSTGQAVAYEQYF. This chain uses TRBV6-2 or TRBV6-3 with TRBJ2-7, with 7 bases aligning to TRBD1. The CDR3 has 17 residues. The ends lost 0 bases at V and 2 bases at J; junction bases unmatched: 10. The germline V gene has CDR1 MNHEY and CDR2 SVGEGT.

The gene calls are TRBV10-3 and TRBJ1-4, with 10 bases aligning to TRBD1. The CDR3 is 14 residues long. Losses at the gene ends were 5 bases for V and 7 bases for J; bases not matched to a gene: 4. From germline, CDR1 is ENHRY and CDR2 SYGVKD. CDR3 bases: TGTGCCATCAGTCCGGGACAGGGGACTGAAAAACTGTTTTTT. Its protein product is CAISPGQGTEKLFF.

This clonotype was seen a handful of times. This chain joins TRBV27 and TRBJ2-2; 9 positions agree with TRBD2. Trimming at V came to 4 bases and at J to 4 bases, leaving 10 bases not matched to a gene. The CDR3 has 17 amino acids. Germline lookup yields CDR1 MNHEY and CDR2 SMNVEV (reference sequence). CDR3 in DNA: TGTGCCAGCAGTTGGGCGGGGGGGCCCCGGATCACCGGGGAGCTGTTTTTT. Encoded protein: CASSWAGGPRITGELFF.

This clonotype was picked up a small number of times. The CDR3 spells CSAGTKGGEQFF. The DNA of the CDR3 is TGCAGTGCCGGTACTAAGGGGGGTGAGCAGTTCTTC. The chain joins TRBV20-1 to TRBJ2-1; either TRBD1 or TRBD2 may fit D (6 bases each). This CDR3 contains 12 residues. The V end was cut by 6 bases, the J end by 9 bases, with 15 bases between. The V gene's germline CDR1 is DFQATT and CDR2 SNEGSKA (reference sequence).

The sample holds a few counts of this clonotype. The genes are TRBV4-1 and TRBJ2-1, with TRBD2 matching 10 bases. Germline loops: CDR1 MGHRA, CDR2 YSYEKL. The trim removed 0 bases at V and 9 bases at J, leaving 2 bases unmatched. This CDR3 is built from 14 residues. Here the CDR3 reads CASSQEGLAIEQFF. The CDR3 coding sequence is TGCGCCAGCAGCCAAGAGGGACTAGCGATTGAGCAGTTCTTC.

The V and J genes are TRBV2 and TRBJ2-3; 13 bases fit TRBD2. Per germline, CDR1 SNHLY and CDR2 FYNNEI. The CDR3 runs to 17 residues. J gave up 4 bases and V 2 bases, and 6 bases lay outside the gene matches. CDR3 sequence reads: CASSEPGLAGSADTQYF. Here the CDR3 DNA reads TGTGCCAGCAGTGAACCGGGACTAGCGGGGTCGGCAGATACGCAGTATTTT. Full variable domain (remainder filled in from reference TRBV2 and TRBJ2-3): EPEVTQTPSHQVTQMGQEVILRCVPISNHLYFYWYRQILGQKVEFLVSFYNNEISEKSEIFDDQFSVERPDGSNFTLKIRSTKLEDSAMYFCASSEPGLAGSADTQYFGPGTRLTVL.

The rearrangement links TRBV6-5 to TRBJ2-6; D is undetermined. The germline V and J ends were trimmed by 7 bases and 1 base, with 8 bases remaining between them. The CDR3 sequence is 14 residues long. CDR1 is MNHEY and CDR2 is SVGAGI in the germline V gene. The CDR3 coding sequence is TGTGCCAGCACGGTCTTTTCTGGGGCCAACGTCCTGACTTTC. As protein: CASTVFSGANVLTF.

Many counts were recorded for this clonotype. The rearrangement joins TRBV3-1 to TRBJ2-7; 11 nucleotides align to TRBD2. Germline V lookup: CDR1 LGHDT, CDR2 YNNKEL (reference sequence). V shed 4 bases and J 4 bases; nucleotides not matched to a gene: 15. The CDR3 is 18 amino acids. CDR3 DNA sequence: TGTGCCAGCAGCCCGAGCCAGGTGATTACTAGCGGGAGATACGAGCAGTACTTC. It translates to CASSPSQVITSGRYEQYF.

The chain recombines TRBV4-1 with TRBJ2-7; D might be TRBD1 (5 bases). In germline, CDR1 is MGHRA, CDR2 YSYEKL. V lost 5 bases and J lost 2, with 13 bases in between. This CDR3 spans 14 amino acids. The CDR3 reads CASSFGAATYEQYF. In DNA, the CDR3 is TGCGCCAGCAGCTTTGGGGCAGCAACCTACGAGCAGTACTTC.

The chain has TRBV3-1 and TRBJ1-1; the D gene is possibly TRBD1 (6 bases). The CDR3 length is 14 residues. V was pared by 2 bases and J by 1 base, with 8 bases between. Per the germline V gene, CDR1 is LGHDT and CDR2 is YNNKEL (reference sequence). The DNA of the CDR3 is TGTGCCAGCAGCCAACCAGGGGCGAACACTGAAGCTTTCTTT. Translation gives CASSQPGANTEAFF.

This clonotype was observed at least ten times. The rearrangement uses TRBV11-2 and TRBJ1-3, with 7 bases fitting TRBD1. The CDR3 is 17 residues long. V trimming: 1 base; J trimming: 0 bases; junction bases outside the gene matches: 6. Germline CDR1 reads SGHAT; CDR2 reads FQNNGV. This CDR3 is CASSLGTGAFSGNTIYF. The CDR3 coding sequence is TGTGCCAGCAGCTTAGGTACAGGGGCCTTCTCTGGAAACACCATATATTTT. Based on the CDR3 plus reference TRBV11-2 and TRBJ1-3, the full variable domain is EAGVAQSPRYKIIEKRQSVAFWCNPISGHATLYWYQQILGQGPKLLIQFQNNGVVDDSQLPKDRFSAERLKGVDSTLKIQPAKLEDSAVYLCASSLGTGAFSGNTIYFGEGSWLTVV.

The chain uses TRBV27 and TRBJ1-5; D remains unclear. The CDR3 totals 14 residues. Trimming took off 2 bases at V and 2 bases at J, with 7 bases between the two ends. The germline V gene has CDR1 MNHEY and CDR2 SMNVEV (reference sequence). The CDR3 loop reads CASSLIYGNQPQHF. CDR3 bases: TGTGCCAGCAGTTTAATTTACGGCAATCAGCCCCAGCATTTT.